Shown below are 28 T cell receptor beta chains from a single sample sequenced in a study of blood T cells in healthy people across ages. A sample-barcoded 5' primer and a J-beta primer mix were used in a second PCR of roughly 6 to 11 cycles. TCRdb called the 5' RACE reads again in MiXCR, with one record for every CDR3 protein. The sample consists of approximately 810,000 distinct CDR3 sequences, 29% of them appearing once. The source material was blood. Receptors were obtained from a woman older than 75 in good health.

This clonotype was recorded many times. The V call is TRBV6-5, the J call TRBJ2-1; 8 bases agree with TRBD2. CDR1 MNHEY and CDR2 SVGAGI come from the germline V gene. CDR3 length: 15 amino acids. The junction had 7 bases not matched to a gene; V was cut back by 5 bases and J by 4 bases. CDR3 sequence: CASSGPRGVYNEQFF. CDR3 DNA: TGTGCCAGCAGTGGCCCGCGGGGGGTTTACAATGAGCAGTTCTTC.

The chain is built from TRBV20-1 and TRBJ2-2; TRBD1 matches at 11 bases. CDR1 and CDR2 (germline): DFQATT, SNEGSKA (reference sequence). The CDR3 contains 16 residues. Trimming at V came to 7 bases and at J to 0 bases, leaving 7 bases not matched to a gene. CDR3 DNA: TGCAGTGTAGGACAGGGGGCATTCGCGAACACCGGGGAGCTGTTTTTT. It translates to CSVGQGAFANTGELFF.

This clonotype was picked up many times. The chain employs TRBV7-2 and TRBJ1-4; 9 bases are a match to TRBD1. The CDR3 length is 15 residues. With V trimmed by 4 bases and J by 3 bases, 3 bases remained unmatched. In germline, CDR1 is SGHTA, CDR2 FQGNSA. CDR3 coding DNA: TGTGCCAGCAGCTACAGGGGGCCACCTAATGAAAAACTGTTTTTT. It translates to CASSYRGPPNEKLFF.

In its sample, this clonotype was seen many times. V gene TRBV27 combines with J gene TRBJ2-1; D is perhaps TRBD1 (6 bases). V was cut by 1 base and J by 6 bases, with 16 bases left in between. The CDR3 totals 16 residues. The germline CDR1 and CDR2 sequences are MNHEY and SMNVEV (reference sequence). In DNA, the CDR3 is TGTGCCAGCAGTTTATGGGTCACAGGGTTGCGCAATGAGCAGTTCTTC. It specifies CASSLWVTGLRNEQFF.

Comment on this clonotype: At one end the junction does not follow the germline gene, possibly because of a read error. The chain carries TRBV6-2 or TRBV6-3 and TRBJ1-5, with a possible D match to TRBD1 (5 bases). The CDR3 sequence is 20 residues long. Germline V CDR1 and CDR2: MNHEY, SVGEGT. CDR3 amino acids: CAGSYHRRFAGHGDNQPQHF. Written as DNA, the CDR3 is TGTGCCGGCAGTTACCATAGACGATTCGCAGGGCACGGAGACAATCAGCCCCAGCATTTT.

This clonotype showed up many times. V usage is TRBV20-1 and J usage is TRBJ1-1; 10 bases fit TRBD1. Per the germline V gene, CDR1 is DFQATT and CDR2 is SNEGSKA (reference sequence). This CDR3 is built from 14 residues. The junction had 4 bases not matched to a gene; V was cut back by 0 bases and J by 6 bases. The CDR3 bases are TGCAGTGCTAGAGATCAAGGACAGGGGGCTGAAGCTTTCTTT. Translation: CSARDQGQGAEAFF.

CDR3 residues: CATDSQGLEAFF. For the CDR3, the DNA is TGTGCCACCGACTCCCAGGGGCTGGAGGCTTTCTTT. V usage is TRBV12-3 or TRBV12-4 and J usage is TRBJ1-1; D is possibly TRBD1 (6 bases). The V and J ends lost 10 bases and 11 bases respectively, with 20 bases between them. The CDR3 totals 12 residues.

About this clonotype: A much more abundant neighbour one base away suggests this may be a read error. This chain uses TRBV9 with TRBJ2-1; tentatively, D is TRBD2 (7 bases). The CDR3 is 16 residues long. CDR1 is SGDLS and CDR2 is YYNGEE in the germline V gene. The CDR3: CASSVGQRGGYNGQFF. In DNA, the CDR3 is TGTGCCAGCAGCGTAGGCCAGAGGGGGGGCTACAATGGGCAGTTCTTC. Supplemented by reference TRBV9 and TRBJ2-1, the full variable domain reads DSGVTQTPKHLITATGQRVTLRCSPRSGDLSVYWYQQSLDQGLQFLIQYYNGEERAKGNILERFSAQQFPDLHSELNLSSLELGDSALYFCASSVGQRGGYNGQFFGPGTRLTVL.

This clonotype was observed a handful of times. V and J are TRBV6-5 and TRBJ1-5; D not resolved. V dropped 5 bases and J dropped 0 bases, with 14 bases sitting between them. The CDR3 is made up of 16 amino acids. Germline loops: CDR1 MNHEY, CDR2 SVGAGI. The CDR3 sequence is CASSPRPTYSNQPQHF. The DNA for the CDR3 is TGTGCCAGCAGTCCACGACCTACTTATAGCAATCAGCCCCAGCATTTT.

The chain links TRBV24-1 to TRBJ1-5; D ambiguous. This CDR3 comprises 15 residues. Germline CDR1 and CDR2: KGHDR and SFDVKD. Trimming shortened V by 4 bases and J by 9 bases, and 18 bases separated the two germline ends. The CDR3, as DNA: TGTGCCACCAGTGACCCCCGGGCGAGCGATCGGCCCCAGCATTTT. Its translation: CATSDPRASDRPQHF.

Concerning this clonotype itself: Being one base from a much bigger clone, this may be a read error. The rearrangement uses TRBV7-2 and TRBJ2-1; TRBD2 matches 8 bases. With V trimmed by 2 bases and J by 4 bases, 13 bases remained unmatched. The CDR3 runs to 18 residues. CDR1 and CDR2 from the germline V gene are SGHTA and FQGNSA. CDR3 in DNA: TGTGCCAGCAGCTTAATGGCAAGGGAGGGCGGGAGGTACAATGAGCAGTTCTTC. Amino acids: CASSLMAREGGRYNEQFF.

The chain combines TRBV10-3 with TRBJ1-1; D is perhaps TRBD1 (5 bases). V was pared by 4 bases and J by 0 bases, with 18 bases between. The CDR3 has 17 residues. The V gene's germline CDR1 is ENHRY and CDR2 SYGVKD. DNA of the CDR3: TGTGCCATCAGTGGGGGGAAGGGGAGGGTGATGAACACTGAAGCTTTCTTT. Translation gives CAISGGKGRVMNTEAFF.

Ten or more counts support this clonotype. The V gene is TRBV6-2 or TRBV6-3, the J gene TRBJ2-1; D is unclear. V was shortened by 4 bases and J by 0 bases, with 13 bases between the two germline ends. Looked up from germline, CDR1 is MNHEY and CDR2 is SVGEGT. This CDR3 is built from 16 residues. CDR3 in DNA: TGTGCCAGCAGTTCGGACCTGGCGAGCTCCTACAATGAGCAGTTCTTC. Amino acid sequence: CASSSDLASSYNEQFF.

In its sample, this clonotype was seen many times. The rearrangement joins TRBV6-2 or TRBV6-3 to TRBJ2-7; 11 bases agree with TRBD1. In germline, CDR1 is MNHEY, CDR2 SVGEGT. The CDR3 totals 14 residues. J was trimmed by 3 bases and V by 6 bases; bases with no gene match: 4. Here the CDR3 DNA reads TGTGCCAGCAGACGGACAGGGGGCGGCTACGAGCAGTACTTC. Translated, it gives CASRRTGGGYEQYF.

On this clonotype itself: This sequence may be a read error, since a much larger clone differs from it by one base. V gene TRBV12-3 or TRBV12-4 combines with J gene TRBJ2-1; D not certain. Judging by the DNA end, TRBJ2-7 fits better; the J call may be wrong. The CDR3 consists of 13 residues. The CDR3 region has the DNA TGTGCCAGCAGCCGCCAGAGGAACAATGAGCAGTACTTC. It codes for CASSRQRNNEQYF.

About this clonotype itself: This sequence may be a read error, since a much larger clone differs from it by one base. The chain carries TRBV20-1 and TRBJ1-1; D not certain. Between the trimmed V and J ends, which lost 1 base and 5 bases, there was a span of 14 bases. The length of the CDR3 is 14 residues. In germline, CDR1 is DFQATT, CDR2 SNEGSKA (reference sequence). CDR3 in amino acids: CSARAESFRTEAFF. The CDR3 region has the DNA TGCAGTGCTAGAGCGGAGAGTTTTCGGACTGAAGCTTTCTTT.

This chain joins TRBV4-1 and TRBJ2-5, with a weak D call TRBD2 (6 bases). V lost 1 base, J lost 12 bases, and 21 bases lay in between. Germline loops: CDR1 MGHRA, CDR2 YSYEKL. CDR3 length: 15 amino acids. CDR3 loop: CASSQGADYPTRKYF. The CDR3 DNA follows: TGCGCCAGCAGCCAAGGGGCGGACTACCCAACGAGGAAGTACTTC.

This clonotype was seen at least ten times. The chain combines TRBV15 with TRBJ2-1; D could derive from TRBD1 or TRBD2 (5 bases each). CDR3 length equals 15 residues. The germline CDR1 and CDR2 sequences are LNHNV and YYDKDF (reference sequence). V lost 5 bases to trimming and J lost 4 bases, with 15 bases between them. The CDR3 DNA follows: TGTGCCACCAGCGGCCCCGGGACGGCATACAATGAGCAGTTCTTC. Its translation: CATSGPGTAYNEQFF.

The chain employs TRBV9 and TRBJ2-3; 11 positions match TRBD1. The V gene's germline CDR1 is SGDLS and CDR2 YYNGEE. The trim removed 0 bases at V and 5 bases at J, leaving 5 bases unmatched. The CDR3 spans 16 residues. Here the CDR3 DNA reads TGTGCCAGCAGCGTAGTTGGACAGGGGGCCGAAGATACGCAGTATTTT. It specifies CASSVVGQGAEDTQYF.

This clonotype was counted at least ten times. The rearrangement uses TRBV6-5 and TRBJ1-6; no reliable D call. The CDR3 loop spans 14 amino acids. Trimming cost V 4 bases and J 7 bases, with 11 bases left between them. Germline CDR1 and CDR2: MNHEY and SVGAGI. As DNA, the CDR3 is TGTGCCAGCAGTTTAAAATCAGCAAATTCACCCCTCCACTTT. Protein product: CASSLKSANSPLHF.

This clonotype has at least ten counts. The rearrangement links TRBV4-2 to TRBJ1-2; D is possibly TRBD1 (6 bases). Germline values: CDR1 LGHNA, CDR2 YNFKEQ. The CDR3 covers 16 residues. The V end lost 0 bases, the J end lost 4 bases, and 15 bases lay between the germline ends. CDR3 residues: CASSQDIVQGLYGYTF. The CDR3 DNA follows: TGTGCCAGCAGCCAAGATATCGTACAGGGTCTCTATGGCTACACCTTC.

This clonotype was seen many times. This sequence joins TRBV28 and TRBJ2-4; D possibly corresponds to TRBD1 (6 bases). The CDR3 covers 14 residues. Germline CDR1 is MDHEN and CDR2 is SYDVKM. V gave up 2 bases and J gave up 15 bases, with 20 bases separating them. CDR3 bases: TGTGCCAGCAGTTTAAACTCAGGCAGGGGTTTTAGGTACTTC. Protein product: CASSLNSGRGFRYF.

This clonotype was seen a few times. A read error may explain this, as a much larger clone is one base away. The chain joins TRBV7-2 to TRBJ2-1; 16 nucleotides match TRBD2. The J call may not be correct, given that the DNA end is closer to TRBJ2-7. CDR3 length: 20 residues. Germline V gene lookup returns CDR1 SGHTA and CDR2 FQGNSA. CDR3 region: CASSLRTGLAGGSSYNEQYF. The CDR3 DNA sequence: TGTGCCAGCAGCTTAAGGACGGGACTAGCGGGGGGGAGCTCCTACAATGAGCAGTACTTC.

The chain combines TRBV14 with TRBJ1-2; tentative D call: TRBD1 (5 bases). CDR3 length: 16 amino acids. Trimming removed 0 bases at V and 3 bases at J, with 14 bases between. Germline V gene lookup returns CDR1 SGHDN and CDR2 FVKESK. CDR3 in amino acids: CASSQDRGGRDYGYTF. CDR3 in DNA: TGTGCCAGCAGCCAAGATCGTGGGGGAAGGGACTATGGCTACACCTTC. The whole variable domain, remainder taken from reference TRBV14 and TRBJ1-2, is EAGVTQFPSHSVIEKGQTVTLRCDPISGHDNLYWYRRVMGKEIKFLLHFVKESKQDESGMPNNRFLAERTGGTYSTLKVQPAELEDSGVYFCASSQDRGGRDYGYTFGSGTRLTVV.

The V call is TRBV14, the J call TRBJ2-1, with a possible D match to TRBD2 (6 bases). CDR3 length: 14 amino acids. The V end was cut by 2 bases, the J end by 10 bases, with 15 bases between. Looked up from germline, CDR1 is SGHDN and CDR2 is FVKESK. This CDR3 is CASSQTDGGGEQFF. The DNA for the CDR3 is TGTGCCAGCAGCCAAACCGACGGGGGAGGAGAGCAGTTCTTC.

This clonotype was observed a few times. The chain couples TRBV20-1 to TRBJ1-4; TRBD1 agrees at 8 bases. Germline V gene data show CDR1 as DFQATT and CDR2 as SNEGSKA (reference sequence). The CDR3 totals 15 residues. Unmatched junction bases numbered 13, after V lost 6 bases and J lost 7 bases. The CDR3 DNA is TGCAGTGCACGTGACAGGGGCATATTAAGTGAAAAACTGTTTTTT. Its translation: CSARDRGILSEKLFF.

This clonotype came up a few times. The chain joins TRBV21-1 to TRBJ2-3; the table's TRBD2 call for D was not verified on the DNA. TRBV21-1 is a pseudogene locus. The CDR3 length is 17 residues. The CDR3 region has the DNA TGTGCCAGCAGCAAATCTCTAGCGGGGGGGCACACAGATACGCAGTATTTT. Amino acid sequence: CASSKSLAGGHTDTQYF.

This clonotype showed up many times. The rearrangement joins TRBV4-2 to TRBJ2-3; 12 bases match TRBD2. The germline CDR1 and CDR2 sequences are LGHNA and YNFKEQ. CDR3 size: 18 residues. Trimming cost V 1 base and J 0 bases; bases outside gene matches: 5. The CDR3 coding sequence is TGTGCCAGCAGCCAAGCCGGGACTAGCGGGTATAGCACAGATACGCAGTATTTT. Translated, it gives CASSQAGTSGYSTDTQYF.